Included here is one T cell receptor (beta chain) sequence, with context. No antigen is known for it. The CDR3 runs to 14 residues. Germline V lookup: CDR1 SQVTM, CDR2 ANQGSEA. V lost 6 bases, J lost 6 bases, and 13 bases stayed unmatched. Total RNA and DNA came together from approximately 20-30 mg of bulk tissue without cell sorting. None of the patients had received treatment, and all had chronic HBV infection. Synthesis of TCR beta cDNA was carried out from around 500 ng total RNA with a constant-region primer. Three nested multiplex PCR rounds of slightly modified ARM-PCR generated TCR beta libraries. A C-beta reverse primer was combined with TRBV1-TRBV30 forward primers in the first two PCR rounds, and each round had approximately 10 cycles. TCRdb reprocessed the multiplex PCR reads via MiXCR and lists one record per CDR3 protein. The data show tens of thousands of distinct CDR3 sequences, with roughly two thirds seen just once and 12% to 15% held by the top ten.

These data belong to a study of tumor-infiltrating lymphocytes in primary liver carcinoma. Overall study context: The yield of productive TCRbeta reads per sample was roughly 3.5 to 7.13 million and was similar across tissue types. Study-level results: Blood had a significantly lower top-250-clone fraction than tumors did (p = 0.039). Compared with tumor region pairs, tumor-adjacent and tumor-blood pairs overlapped less.

The chain combines TRBV29-1 with TRBJ2-7; 8 bases agree with TRBD1. What was sequenced was liver tumor tissue from sampling region 4. Subset: tumor region T4, right-lateral pole. This TCR was recovered from a woman in her fifties or sixties with primary liver carcinoma and hepatitis B virus infection. CDR3 region: CSVGMDREGSEQYF. The DNA of the CDR3 is TGCAGCGTCGGAATGGACAGGGAAGGAAGCGAGCAGTACTTC.